This T cell receptor beta chain was obtained from a study of shared clonotypes between healthy human individuals. The overall study: Used for every donor were three CD4 naive, three CD4 memory, two CD8 naive and one CD8 memory plate. Findings and caveats of the study: Relative to their counterparts shared across all four donors, non-shared clonotypes exhibited diminished generation probabilities.

Naive CD45RA+ and memory CD45RA-negative subsets were split from CD4+ cells. Template for every sorted-subset replicate PCR totaled about 0.2 ug DNA, roughly 30,000 T cell genomes. Method: immunoSEQ multiplex PCR; TCRdb's copy keeps in-frame clones and lacks some. The sample has approximately 2.3 million clones, approximately 95% seen once. This CDR3 region has 16 residues. The germline CDR1 and CDR2 sequences are KGHSH and LQKENI. V was clipped by 3 bases and J by 6 bases, with 18 bases between them. As to this clone: The antigen is unknown.

The V and J genes are TRBV18 and TRBJ1-5, with a weak D call TRBD1 (5 bases). The origin of this receptor is a man aged 18 to 30 in good health. Some clones in this sample may be carry-over from other donors' samples. The material sequenced was naive CD4+ T cells from PBMCs. The subset is: CD45RA+ positively selected. CDR3 residues: CASSPYGTGYSQPQHF. DNA for the CDR3: TGTGCCAGCTCACCCTACGGGACGGGGTACAGTCAGCCCCAGCATTTT.